The rows below give T cell receptor beta chains drawn from one sample of a study of cytomegalovirus exposure and HLA in healthy donors. Method: immunoSEQ multiplex PCR; TCRdb's copy keeps in-frame clones and lacks some. The table shows approximately 190,000 clones, with roughly 80% occurring only once. The source material was PBMCs. The receptor source for this set is a man aged 50 or older in good health and CMV-seronegative. Both conserved end residues are trimmed from each CDR3.

V gene: TRBV30; CDR3 protein: AWSVGPRAGGNTQY
V gene: TRBV30; CDR3 protein: AWSVGNFYGYT
V gene: TRBV6-5; CDR3 protein: ASSYLLGSYTGELF
V gene: TRBV6-6; CDR3 protein: ASSSGPARAEAF
V gene: TRBV6-6; CDR3 protein: ASIKAGAYEQY
V gene: TRBV7-8; CDR3 protein: ASSPPGSNEQF
V gene: TRBV7-3; CDR3 protein: ASSLLGGQVGELF
V gene: TRBV6-6; CDR3 protein: ASSYFNPNEQF
V gene: TRBV5-1; CDR3 protein: ASSADSQGASGYT
V gene: TRBV2; CDR3 protein: ASTPGGEETQY
V gene: TRBV9; CDR3 protein: ASSANHRARGNTIY
V gene: TRBV5-6; CDR3 protein: ASSLGQGYNSPLH
V gene: TRBV6-5; CDR3 protein: ASSYPGQGGYGYT
V gene: TRBV29-1; CDR3 protein: SVGDTLFGKLF
V gene: TRBV10-1; CDR3 protein: ASTLAANEQF
V gene: TRBV7-2; CDR3 protein: ASSLYRGQETQY
V gene: TRBV7-6; CDR3 protein: ASSLRQGAGELF
V gene: TRBV27; CDR3 protein: ASSPTGYRGQPQH
V gene: TRBV7-2; CDR3 protein: ASSLASSYEQY
V gene: TRBV10-3; CDR3 protein: AISEGLAGTTDTQY
V gene: TRBV10-1; CDR3 protein: ASSESRTATEQY
V gene: TRBV7-9; CDR3 protein: SSSLELWARGTEAF
V gene: TRBV7-9; CDR3 protein: ASSLGGHLSYEQY
V gene: TRBV5-1; CDR3 protein: ASSPGTGNQPQH
V gene: TRBV4-1; CDR3 protein: ASSQQETVNEAF